This T cell receptor beta chain stems from a study of blood T cell repertoires in COVID-19. Trimming at V came to 3 bases and at J to 8 bases, leaving 13 bases not matched to a gene. The length of the CDR3 is 16 residues. Germline values: CDR1 MGHRA, CDR2 YSYEKL. Measured with immunoSEQ multiplex PCR; TCRdb has only the in-frame clones, and not every one. The table has more than 65,000 clones, about 80% seen once. The clonotype was recovered from a woman between 65 and 79 years old with acute or convalescent COVID-19. What was sequenced was peripheral blood. The chain combines TRBV4-1 with TRBJ2-1; 7 bases fit TRBD1. The CDR3 region is CASSHETGDSADEQFF. DNA of the CDR3: TGCGCCAGCAGCCACGAAACAGGGGATAGTGCGGATGAGCAGTTCTTC.